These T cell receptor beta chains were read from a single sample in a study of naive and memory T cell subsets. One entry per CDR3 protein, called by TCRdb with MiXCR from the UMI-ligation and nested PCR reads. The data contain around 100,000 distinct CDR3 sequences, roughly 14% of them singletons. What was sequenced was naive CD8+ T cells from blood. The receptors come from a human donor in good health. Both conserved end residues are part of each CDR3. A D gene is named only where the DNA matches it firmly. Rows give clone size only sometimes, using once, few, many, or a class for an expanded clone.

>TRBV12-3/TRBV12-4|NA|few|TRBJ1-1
TGTGCCAGCAGTCCGTGGACGACGGGGGGGACTGAAGCTTTCTTT
CASSPWTTGGTEAFF
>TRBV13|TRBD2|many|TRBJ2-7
TGTGCCAGCACCACATTGGCTAGCGGTGCCTACGAGCAGTACTTC
CASTTLASGAYEQYF
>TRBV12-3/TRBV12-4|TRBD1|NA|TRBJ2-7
TGTGCCAGCAGTTTCGGGGACAGGGGTTCCGAGCAGTACTTC
CASSFGDRGSEQYF
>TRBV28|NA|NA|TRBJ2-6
TGTGCCAGCAGGCCTGAGGAGGGTTCTGGGGCCAACGTCCTGACTTTC
CASRPEEGSGANVLTF
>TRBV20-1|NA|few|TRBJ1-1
TGCAGTGCCGCGGGGGGGGCTCGGACTGAAGCTTTCTTT
CSAAGGARTEAFF
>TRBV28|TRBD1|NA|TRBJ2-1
TGTGCCAGCAGTGCAGACAGGGGGGATATCAAGCAGTTCTTC
CASSADRGDIKQFF
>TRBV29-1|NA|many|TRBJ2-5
TGCAGCGTTGTGGTACAGCACCAAGAGACCCAGTACTTC
CSVVVQHQETQYF
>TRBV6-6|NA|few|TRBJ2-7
TGTGCCAGCAGTAACCCCTACAGAGAGGGGAGCTACGAGCAGTACTTC
CASSNPYREGSYEQYF
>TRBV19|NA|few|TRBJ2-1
TGTGCCAGTATGTGGGGGCCCTACAATGAGCAGTTCTTC
CASMWGPYNEQFF
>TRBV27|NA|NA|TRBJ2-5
TGTGCCAGCAGTTTAAGGGCAGGGCACTTACAAGAGACCCAGTACTTC
CASSLRAGHLQETQYF
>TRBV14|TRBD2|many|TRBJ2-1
TGTGCCAGCAGCCGAGGACTAGCGGTATCCCCCTACAATGAGCAGTTCTTC
CASSRGLAVSPYNEQFF
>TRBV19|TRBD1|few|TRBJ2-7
TGTGCCAGCCGCACCGGGACAGGGCCCTACGAGCAGTACTTC
CASRTGTGPYEQYF
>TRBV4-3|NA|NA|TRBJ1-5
TGCGCCAGCAGCCAAGATCTTCGGGCCATACATCAGCCCCAGCATTTT
CASSQDLRAIHQPQHF
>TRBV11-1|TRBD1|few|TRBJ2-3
TGTGCCAGCCAGGGGGTCAAATCAACCCTTCAGTATTTT
CASQGVKSTLQYF
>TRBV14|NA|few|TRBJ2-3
TGTGCCAGCAGCCAGCGTCCGTGGGGGGCTAGCACAGATACGCAGTATTTT
CASSQRPWGASTDTQYF
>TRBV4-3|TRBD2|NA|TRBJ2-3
TGCGCCAGCAGCCAATTAGATAGCGGGAGTTTAACGGATACGCAGTATTTT
CASSQLDSGSLTDTQYF
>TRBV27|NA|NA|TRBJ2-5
TGTGCCAGCACGGCCCCCCAAGAGATGGGGGGGACCCAGTACTTC
CASTAPQEMGGTQYF
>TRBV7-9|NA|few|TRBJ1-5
TGTGCCAGCAGCTTAGCGGGGCGGCGCCAGCCCCAGCATTTT
CASSLAGRRQPQHF
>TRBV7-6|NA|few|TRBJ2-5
TGTGCCAGCAGCTTAGGTTTGGGACGACAAGAGACCCAGTACTTC
CASSLGLGRQETQYF
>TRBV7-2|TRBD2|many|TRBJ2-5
TGTGCCAGCAGCTTATTGGCGGGAGGGCGGGGGGAGACCCAGTACTTC
CASSLLAGGRGETQYF
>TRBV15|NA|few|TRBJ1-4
TGTGCCACCAGCGGCCAATCCACTCGGTTGCGGGTGGATGAAAAACTGTTTTTT
CATSGQSTRLRVDEKLFF
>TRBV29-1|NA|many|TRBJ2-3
TGCAGCGTCCTACCGGGATCCCAATTCGATACGCAGTATTTT
CSVLPGSQFDTQYF
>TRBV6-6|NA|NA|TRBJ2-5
TGTGCCAGCAGTTACAAGACCGTAGAGACCCAGTACTTC
CASSYKTVETQYF